At least ten counts were recorded for the clone carrying this TCR beta chain. Its antigen remains unidentified. V dropped 5 bases and J dropped 3 bases, with 8 bases sitting between them. This CDR3 region has 13 residues. Per the germline V gene, CDR1 is SGHTA and CDR2 is FQGNSA. These data are taken from a study of T cells in Graves' hyperthyroidism and ophthalmopathy. In the study overall: The authors collected peripheral blood at initial diagnosis, before any treatment. General study points: Most thyroid-expanded clonotypes above 0.001 were also found in blood.

Diagnostic assessment was based on clinical symptoms, serum thyroxine and TRAb, thyroid ultrasound and orbital computed tomography. The PBMCs were sourced from fresh peripheral blood (approximately 9 ml). The TCR beta CDR3 regions underwent amplification using RNA transcripts as the source. Primed by the HTBI set, a first-round RT-PCR was run on the TCR CDR3. TCRdb redid the calling of the multiplex PCR reads with MiXCR, one entry per CDR3 protein. The data show 300,000 to 350,000 distinct CDR3 sequences, roughly 18% seen once. This sequence originates from a woman in her 40s with Graves' ophthalmopathy. The source material was blood. V is TRBV7-2 and J is TRBJ1-5; D ambiguous. CDR3 bases: TGTGCCAGCAGCGCATGGACCAATCAGCCCCAGCATTTT. Encoded protein: CASSAWTNQPQHF.